One and the same sample provided the 10 T cell receptor beta chains below, sequenced in a study of shared clonotypes between healthy human individuals. The assay was immunoSEQ multiplex PCR, and TCRdb's table has in-frame clones only and misses some. The sample yields about 490,000 clones, 70% to 85% seen once. The sample was PBMCs. The receptors shown here come from a middle-aged woman in good health. Some clones in this sample may be carry-over from other donors' samples.

The chain joins TRBV29-1 to TRBJ2-2; D gene ambiguous. Germline assignment: CDR1 SQVTM and CDR2 ANQGSEA. V was shortened by 6 bases and J by 3 bases, with 11 bases between the two germline ends. There are 13 residues in the CDR3. CDR3 sequence: CSVRRADTGELFF. DNA of the CDR3: TGCAGCGTGAGAAGGGCCGACACCGGGGAGCTGTTTTTT.

This rearrangement joins TRBV4-2 to TRBJ2-2; 7 nucleotides agree with TRBD1. Unmatched junction bases numbered 3, after V lost 1 base and J lost 4 bases. The CDR3 has 15 amino acids. CDR1 is LGHNA and CDR2 is YNFKEQ in the germline V gene. The CDR3 protein is CASSQGGTATGELFF. The CDR3 DNA reads TGTGCCAGCAGCCAAGGGGGGACAGCCACCGGGGAGCTGTTTTTT.

V gene TRBV30 combines with J gene TRBJ2-7, with 9 positions matching TRBD2. This CDR3 contains 13 residues. The V gene's germline CDR1 is GTSNPN and CDR2 SVGIG (reference sequence). Trimming took 7 bases from V and 0 from J; bases not matched to a gene: 4. The CDR3 region is CASTSGSSYEQYF. The CDR3 DNA follows: TGTGCCTCGACTAGCGGAAGCTCCTACGAGCAGTACTTC.

Comment on this clone: A read error may explain this, as a much larger clone is one base away. The chain is built from TRBV28 and TRBJ2-1; 10 bases are shared with TRBD2. The CDR3 has 16 amino acids. Per the germline V gene, CDR1 is MDHEN and CDR2 is SYDVKM. V lost 2 bases and J lost 0; bases outside the gene matches: 1. CDR3 in DNA: TGTGCCAGCAGTTTACCTAGCGGGAGCTCCTACAATGAGCAGTTCTTC. Residues: CASSLPSGSSYNEQFF. Full variable domain (remainder filled in from reference TRBV28 and TRBJ2-1): DVKVTQSSRYLVKRTGEKVFLECVQDMDHENMFWYRQDPGLGLRLIYFSYDVKMKEKGDIPEGYSVSREKKERFSLILESASTNQTSMYLCASSLPSGSSYNEQFFGPGTRLTVL.

This clone came up a few times. The V and J genes are TRBV18 and TRBJ2-3; D perhaps matches TRBD2 (5 bases). Trimming took 7 bases from V and 0 from J, leaving 11 bases between them. CDR3 size: 14 residues. CDR1 and CDR2 (germline): KGHSH, LQKENI. The CDR3 coding sequence is TGTGCCAGCTGGGCGGGCCTCAGCACAGATACGCAGTATTTT. Protein sequence: CASWAGLSTDTQYF.

The J gene is TRBJ2-7, the V gene TRBV18; 8 nucleotides match TRBD2. The CDR3 covers 13 residues. Per germline, CDR1 KGHSH and CDR2 LQKENI. Trimming at V came to 3 bases and at J to 7 bases, leaving 5 bases not matched to a gene. DNA of the CDR3: TGTGCCAGCTCACCGGGACTAGAGGGTGAGCAGTACTTC. Translation gives CASSPGLEGEQYF.

The V gene is TRBV28, the J gene TRBJ2-1; 12 nucleotides agree with TRBD2. CDR1 and CDR2 (germline): MDHEN, SYDVKM. The CDR3 runs to 17 residues. V lost 4 bases to trimming and J lost 5 bases; unmatched junction nucleotides: 9. In DNA, the CDR3 is TGTGCCAGCAGTTCTCCTCGACTAGCGGGAGTCCACAATGAGCAGTTCTTC. Its translation: CASSSPRLAGVHNEQFF.

CDR3 in amino acids: CASSSGAWETQYF. The CDR3 nucleotides read TGCGCCAGCAGCTCGGGGGCGTGGGAGACCCAGTACTTC. The chain has TRBV5-1 and TRBJ2-5, with D possibly called TRBD1 or TRBD2 (6 bases each). Germline V gives CDR1 SGHRS, CDR2 YFSETQ. The CDR3 is made up of 13 amino acids. Trimming left V 3 bases short and J 5 bases short, with 11 bases between. Looking up the rest from reference TRBV5-1 and TRBJ2-5 gives the full variable domain: KAGVTQTPRYLIKTRGQQVTLSCSPISGHRSVSWYQQTPGQGLQFLFEYFSETQRNKGNFPGRFSGRQFSNSRSEMNVSTLELGDSALYLCASSSGAWETQYFGPGTRLLVL.

J is TRBJ2-7 and V is TRBV27; TRBD2 matches 8 bases. This CDR3 has 14 residues. Germline V lookup: CDR1 MNHEY, CDR2 SMNVEV (reference sequence). V trimming: 4 bases; J trimming: 7 bases; junction bases outside the gene matches: 9. The CDR3 reads CASSSREGRFEQYF. CDR3 in DNA: TGTGCCAGCAGTTCTCGGGAGGGCCGTTTTGAGCAGTACTTC.

V and J are TRBV29-1 and TRBJ2-7, with 12 bases aligning to TRBD2. Germline values: CDR1 SQVTM, CDR2 ANQGSEA. V lost 4 bases to trimming and J lost 7 bases; unmatched junction nucleotides: 14. CDR3 length: 16 amino acids. The CDR3 spells CSVASGRASRMGEQYF. DNA for the CDR3: TGCAGCGTTGCTAGCGGGAGGGCCTCCAGGATGGGGGAGCAGTACTTC.